A single sample is the source of the 13 T cell receptor beta chains below, sequenced in a study of Graves' ophthalmopathy and Graves' hyperthyroidism. RNA transcripts provided the template for amplifying TCR beta CDR3 regions. Second-round multiplex PCR came after first-round RT-PCR with HTBI primers. TCRdb recomputed calls from the multiplex PCR reads with MiXCR, one row per CDR3 protein. Of 200,000 to 250,000 distinct CDR3 sequences detected, around 30% appear once; the ten largest clones hold about 8.2%. Sequenced sample: peripheral blood. All receptors derive from a man between 50 and 59 years old with Graves' ophthalmopathy.

This clonotype was seen ten or more times. The V and J genes are TRBV12-3 or TRBV12-4 and TRBJ1-5, with no clear D. There are 17 residues in the CDR3. V was shortened by 4 bases and J by 6 bases, with 22 bases between the two germline ends. The chain's CDR3 is CASSSQPANSVSQPQHF. CDR3 sequence (DNA): TGTGCCAGCAGTTCGCAGCCCGCAAACAGCGTTAGTCAGCCCCAGCATTTT.

This clonotype was observed many times. The V call is TRBV7-9, the J call TRBJ2-7; weak D call: TRBD2 (5 bases). Germline CDR1 reads SEHNR; CDR2 reads FQNEAQ (reference sequence). CDR3 length: 15 residues. Between the trimmed V and J ends, which lost 5 bases and 3 bases, there was a span of 17 bases. CDR3 nucleotides: TGTGCCAGCAGCCCAGAGGGTCCTTGGGACTACGAGCAGTACTTC. It encodes CASSPEGPWDYEQYF.

Ten or more counts support this clonotype. The V call is TRBV5-1, the J call TRBJ2-2; the match to TRBD2 covers 7 bases. The J segment lost 8 bases and the V segment lost 0 bases, leaving 10 bases of the junction unmatched. This CDR3 comprises 16 residues. From germline, CDR1 is SGHRS and CDR2 YFSETQ. This CDR3 is CASSLDYRLAWGELFF. The DNA for the CDR3 is TGCGCCAGCAGCTTGGATTACCGACTAGCTTGGGGGGAGCTGTTTTTT.

There are many counts of this clonotype. The chain is built from TRBV6-5 and TRBJ2-7; 8 bases are shared with TRBD2. The CDR3 sequence is 14 residues long. The germline gives CDR1 MNHEY, CDR2 SVGAGI. Trimming removed 5 bases from V and 1 base from J; junction bases left unmatched: 4. The CDR3 sequence is CASSPIAGSYEQYF. The CDR3 DNA reads TGTGCCAGCAGTCCTATAGCGGGATCCTACGAGCAGTACTTC.

In its sample, this clonotype was seen many times. This chain joins TRBV3-1 and TRBJ1-2; D is possibly TRBD1 (6 bases). Germline-derived CDR1 and CDR2 are LGHDT and YNNKEL (reference sequence). The CDR3 extends over 15 amino acids. V dropped 5 bases and J dropped 5 bases, with 18 bases sitting between them. This chain's CDR3 is CASSAQGLGIYGYTF. In nucleotides, the CDR3 is TGTGCCAGCAGCGCACAGGGTTTGGGTATTTATGGCTACACCTTC. The full variable domain, its missing parts supplied by reference TRBV3-1 and TRBJ1-2, is DTAVSQTPKYLVTQMGNDKSIKCEQNLGHDTMYWYKQDSKKFLKIMFSYNNKELIINETVPNRFSPKSPDKAHLNLHINSLELGDSAVYFCASSAQGLGIYGYTFGSGTRLTVV.

In this sample, this clonotype turned up many times. The J gene is TRBJ2-7, the V gene TRBV28, with D hard to call. This CDR3 has 13 residues. The V end lost 5 bases, the J end lost 2 bases, and 10 bases lay between the germline ends. CDR1 and CDR2 from the germline V gene are MDHEN and SYDVKM. The CDR3 nucleotides are TGTGCCAGCAGTCCAAGGGTCACCTACGAGCAGTACTTC. This codes for CASSPRVTYEQYF.

The chain couples TRBV27 to TRBJ2-7; D may be TRBD1 (5 bases). Germline V CDR1 and CDR2: MNHEY, SMNVEV (reference sequence). CDR3 length: 14 amino acids. The V end lost 3 bases, the J end lost 3 bases, and 12 bases lay between the germline ends. CDR3 nucleotides: TGTGCCAGCAGTTTTCTTGGGGCGGTCTACGAGCAGTACTTC. Protein product: CASSFLGAVYEQYF.

At least ten counts were recorded for this clonotype. V usage is TRBV6-5 and J usage is TRBJ2-2; no firm D call. V lost 0 bases and J 5 bases, leaving 13 bases between the germline ends. CDR1 is MNHEY, CDR2 SVGAGI, per germline. This CDR3 is built from 16 residues. CDR3 sequence reads: CASSYSIHSSTGELFF. The CDR3 region has the DNA TGTGCCAGCAGTTACTCGATTCATAGCAGTACCGGGGAGCTGTTTTTT.

This clonotype has at least ten counts. The gene calls are TRBV28 and TRBJ1-2; D is unresolved. Trimming stripped 6 bases from V and 4 bases from J, with 12 bases between. The V gene's germline CDR1 is MDHEN and CDR2 SYDVKM. There are 13 residues in the CDR3. In nucleotides, the CDR3 is TGTGCCAGCAGACCAAAGACATCCTATGGCTACACCTTC. Protein sequence: CASRPKTSYGYTF.

This clonotype has at least ten counts. This chain links TRBV19 with TRBJ2-2; the match to TRBD1 covers 9 bases. The J segment lost 3 bases and the V segment lost 5 bases, leaving 7 bases of the junction unmatched. The CDR3 has 16 amino acids. CDR1 and CDR2 (germline): LNHDA, SQIVND (reference sequence). The chain's CDR3 is CASSFFWTGDTGELFF. As DNA, the CDR3 is TGTGCCAGTAGTTTTTTTTGGACAGGGGACACCGGGGAGCTGTTTTTT.

The chain uses TRBV6-1 and TRBJ2-7, with 10 bases identical to TRBD2. V gave up 7 bases and J gave up 1 base; unmatched junction bases: 4. CDR3 length equals 14 residues. Germline V gives CDR1 MNHNS, CDR2 SASEGT. The CDR3 here is CASTRLAGSYEQYF. The CDR3 DNA reads TGTGCCAGCACAAGACTAGCGGGTTCCTACGAGCAGTACTTC.

This rearrangement joins TRBV7-8 to TRBJ2-7; 7 nucleotides align to TRBD1. The CDR3 is 15 residues long. Germline loops: CDR1 SGHVS, CDR2 FQNEAQ. The trim removed 3 bases at V and 0 bases at J, leaving 5 bases unmatched. The CDR3 protein is CASSFLGTDSYEQYF. CDR3 DNA sequence: TGTGCCAGCAGCTTTTTGGGGACAGACTCCTACGAGCAGTACTTC.

This clonotype was observed many times. The rearrangement uses TRBV28 and TRBJ2-7; 7 bases map to TRBD2. The CDR3 is made up of 13 amino acids. Germline CDR1 MDHEN, CDR2 SYDVKM. V lost 6 bases, J lost 4 bases, and 6 bases stayed unmatched. CDR3 region: CASSPTSLYEQYF. The CDR3 DNA sequence: TGTGCCAGCAGCCCGACTAGCCTATACGAGCAGTACTTC.